A single sample is the source of the 15 T cell receptor beta chains below, sequenced in a study of blood T cell repertoires in COVID-19. Data came from immunoSEQ multiplex PCR; TCRdb stores just in-frame clones and leaves some out. In the table there are roughly 180,000 clones, about four fifths of which are singletons. The sample taken for sequencing was peripheral blood. Receptors were obtained from a woman aged 60 to 75 with COVID-19, enrolled during active disease.

The gene calls are TRBV6-1 and TRBJ2-6, with 9 bases that match TRBD1. The germline CDR1 and CDR2 sequences are MNHNS and SASEGT. The CDR3 sequence is 20 residues long. Trimming at V came to 4 bases and at J to 2 bases, leaving 15 bases not matched to a gene. In nucleotides, the CDR3 is TGTGCCAGCAGTGCCTACAGGGGGCTGGGTGAAAGGACTGGGGCCAACGTCCTGACTTTC. Translating it yields CASSAYRGLGERTGANVLTF.

This clone appeared a single time. A junction end diverges from the germline sequence, so it may reflect a read error. This chain uses TRBV6-5 with TRBJ2-2; 11 nucleotides match TRBD1. The germline V gene encodes CDR1 MNHEY and CDR2 SVGAGI. The CDR3 spans 15 residues. CDR3 nucleotides: TGTGCCAGCAGACAGGACAGGGGGCTCACCGGCGAGCTGTTTTTT. Translation gives CASRQDRGLTGELFF.

This sequence joins TRBV19 and TRBJ2-1; TRBD2 matches at 10 bases. With 2 bases clipped from V and 0 bases from J, the junction kept 7 bases outside the gene matches. CDR3 length equals 18 residues. Germline-derived CDR1 and CDR2 are LNHDA and SQIVND (reference sequence). The CDR3 here is CASSISSGRASSYNEQFF. DNA of the CDR3: TGTGCCAGTAGTATATCCAGCGGGAGGGCGAGCTCCTACAATGAGCAGTTCTTC.

The genes are TRBV19 and TRBJ2-7, with 7 bases lining up with TRBD2. With 5 bases clipped from V and 3 bases from J, the junction kept 7 bases outside the gene matches. The CDR3 runs to 14 residues. Germline values: CDR1 LNHDA, CDR2 SQIVND (reference sequence). The CDR3 is CASSAGGGFYEQYF. The DNA of the CDR3 is TGTGCCAGTAGTGCGGGCGGGGGATTCTACGAGCAGTACTTC. The whole variable domain, remainder taken from reference TRBV19 and TRBJ2-7, is DGGITQSPKYLFRKEGQNVTLSCEQNLNHDAMYWYRQDPGQGLRLIYYSQIVNDFQKGDIAEGYSVSREKKESFPLTVTSAQKNPTAFYLCASSAGGGFYEQYFGPGTRLTVT.

V usage is TRBV6-5 and J usage is TRBJ1-5; D is possibly TRBD1 (6 bases). The ends were cut back, 6 bases at V and 5 bases at J, with 17 bases in the middle. This CDR3 spans 15 amino acids. Germline V gene sequence: CDR1 MNHEY, CDR2 SVGAGI. The CDR3: CASSFQGNSYQPQHF. CDR3 sequence (DNA): TGTGCCAGCAGCTTTCAGGGGAATTCTTATCAGCCCCAGCATTTT.

The chain is built from TRBV19 and TRBJ1-6; D is possibly TRBD1 (5 bases). This CDR3 contains 15 residues. Trimming took 5 bases from V and 10 from J, leaving 18 bases between them. CDR1 is LNHDA and CDR2 is SQIVND in the germline V gene (reference sequence). CDR3 nucleotide sequence: TGTGCCAGTAGTGCCGACTTAGACCAGGGCTCACCCCTCCACTTT. The encoded protein is CASSADLDQGSPLHF.

The chain combines TRBV18 with TRBJ2-2; 12 bases fit TRBD2. Germline CDR1 reads KGHSH; CDR2 reads LQKENI. V was pared by 3 bases and J by 2 bases, with 4 bases of the junction left unmatched. CDR3 length: 17 amino acids. The CDR3 region has the DNA TGTGCCAGCTCACCCCGACTAGCGGGAGCAAACACCGGGGAGCTGTTTTTT. Protein product: CASSPRLAGANTGELFF.

V and J are TRBV28 and TRBJ1-1; 9 nucleotides align to TRBD1. CDR3 length: 15 residues. V dropped 4 bases and J dropped 0; count of bases not matched to a gene: 3. Per germline, CDR1 MDHEN and CDR2 SYDVKM. The CDR3 is CASSSDRGMNTEAFF. DNA of the CDR3: TGTGCCAGCAGTTCGGACAGGGGCATGAACACTGAAGCTTTCTTT.

The chain carries TRBV9 and TRBJ2-3; no firm D call. Germline V CDR1 and CDR2: SGDLS, YYNGEE. The ends were cut back, 2 bases at V and 0 bases at J, with 10 bases in the middle. CDR3 length equals 15 residues. Here the CDR3 reads CASSVIPTSTDTQYF. The DNA for the CDR3 is TGTGCCAGCAGCGTCATACCCACTAGCACAGATACGCAGTATTTT.

The gene calls are TRBV7-8 and TRBJ2-1; 13 bases are shared with TRBD2. The length of the CDR3 is 18 residues. Trimming at V came to 5 bases and at J to 0 bases, leaving 7 bases not matched to a gene. The germline gives CDR1 SGHVS, CDR2 FQNEAQ. CDR3 loop: CASSTTSGRINSYNEQFF. The CDR3 nucleotides read TGTGCCAGCAGCACGACTAGCGGGAGGATTAACTCCTACAATGAGCAGTTCTTC.

The rearrangement links TRBV4-2 to TRBJ2-1; the match to TRBD2 covers 7 bases. Germline V gives CDR1 LGHNA, CDR2 YNFKEQ. The CDR3 loop spans 15 amino acids. V lost 1 base to trimming and J lost 2 bases; unmatched junction nucleotides: 2. The CDR3 protein is CASSQAGGTYNEQFF. For the CDR3, the DNA is TGTGCCAGCAGCCAAGCGGGAGGAACCTACAATGAGCAGTTCTTC.

This clone has a single count. J is TRBJ2-1 and V is TRBV11-1; D is ambiguous. Trimming pared 2 bases from V and 8 bases from J, leaving 10 bases between. This CDR3 is built from 13 residues. The germline V gene encodes CDR1 SGHAT and CDR2 FQDESV (reference sequence). The CDR3 DNA sequence: TGTGCCAGCAGCTTAAACGGCCGGGATGAGCAGTTCTTC. This translates into CASSLNGRDEQFF.

The chain carries TRBV7-9 and TRBJ2-7; 8 positions match TRBD2. Germline V gene sequence: CDR1 SEHNR, CDR2 FQNEAQ (reference sequence). CDR3 length: 17 residues. The V segment lost 5 bases and the J segment 2 bases; nucleotides outside the gene matches: 14. In DNA, the CDR3 is TGTGCCAGCAGCCGTACGGGGTTAGCGGGGACCGCCTACGAGCAGTACTTC. Amino acid sequence: CASSRTGLAGTAYEQYF.

This clone was detected a few times. The V and J genes are TRBV11-2 and TRBJ1-2; 7 bases agree with TRBD1. Germline trimming cut 4 bases from V and 6 bases from J; bases unmatched to any gene: 11. The CDR3 length is 15 residues. The germline V gene encodes CDR1 SGHAT and CDR2 FQNNGV. The CDR3 region has the DNA TGTGCCAGCAGCTCCCTAAGGGGGCGCGATCATGGCTACACCTTC. It specifies CASSSLRGRDHGYTF.

This clone was observed once. At the DNA level, this CDR3 is encoded by other sequences in the same sample as well. The chain combines TRBV6-5 with TRBJ2-5, with 7 bases aligning to TRBD1. V shed 6 bases and J 4 bases; nucleotides not matched to a gene: 2. Looked up from germline, CDR1 is MNHEY and CDR2 is SVGAGI. The CDR3 is 12 amino acids. The CDR3: CASRTGPETQYF. DNA for the CDR3: TGTGCCAGCAGGACAGGGCCAGAGACCCAGTACTTC.